This T cell receptor (beta chain) was retrieved from a study of cytomegalovirus exposure and HLA in healthy donors (dated by TCRdb to 2015 to 2018). Study-wide context: An earlier analysis of several hundred of the donors reported 276 Gb of sequence data and roughly 100 million unique TCR beta sequences from approximately 180 million T cells. About 280 gigabases of sequencing data and tens of millions of unique TCR sequences were included in an early release covering 550 to 650 HLA-typed donors. Among the roughly 370 genotyped donors, about 85% belonged to the genetic ancestry cluster associated with self-reported Caucasian donors. The study was designed to test whether signatures of past pathogen exposure could be identified by cataloging public T cell receptors. The study profiled the T cell repertoires of some 610 subjects by immunosequencing and related them to cytomegalovirus serostatus. Besides the first cohort of around 700 subjects, a separate validation cohort made up of around 120 different subjects was used. To predict cytomegalovirus infection status, the study combined high-throughput TCR immunosequencing, statistical association of individual TCRs with disease status, and machine learning. A later analysis re-examined previously published TCR beta repertoires from several hundred donors and added high-resolution HLA genotyping to investigate patterns of TCR occurrence. In the later analysis, no new phenotypic data were used to find candidate immune exposures; instead, reliance was placed on TCR beta sequences and their occurrence across donors. To decide whether each TCR beta V gene segment behaved as functional or pseudogenic, an earlier analysis of 587 of the donors relied on high-throughput TCR beta sequencing. Donor age, sex, ethnicity and CMV serostatus were compiled together with the repertoire data. In a later genetic analysis, genome-wide SNP genotypes for about 60% of the 666 donors were used, and that subset was treated as a discovery cohort. All discovery cohort repertoires had been generated using a single sequencing platform. Class I and class II HLA loci were covered by the typing at four-digit resolution. Typing coverage varied by locus: roughly 629-640 donors for A, B, C, DRB1 and DQB1; approximately 560 for DQA1; around 610 for DPA1; roughly 450 for DPB1. Five DR-DQ haplotypes were treated as single units for association and clustering because of strong linkage in the cohort. Among roughly 400 genotyped donors of the cohort, an average of roughly 230,000 unique TCR beta nucleotide sequences was sequenced per donor, of which 15% to 20% were non-productive. The paper as a whole reports these results and caveats: A later genetic analysis associated a missense DCLRE1C variant with V-gene and J-gene trimming of TCR beta chains, and an independent cohort replicated the association. Correlated functional status among segregating V segments might reflect linkage disequilibrium, but an unknown experimental factor could not be ruled out. In a later genetic analysis, fewer N-insertions in productive TCRs were reported among donors in an Asian-associated ancestry cluster than the 666-donor mean. The study gave a list of about 150 TCR beta chains associated with cytomegalovirus. Cytomegalovirus status was reported to be diagnosed by the classifier with high specificity and sensitivity in both the original and validation cohorts. The authors suggested that the approach could potentially be generalized to other disease states and immunological phenotypes. Most CMV-associated TCR beta chains appeared to be HLA-restricted in a later analysis, and the HLA associations seemed to be driven largely by CMV exposure. Because counts were too low, roughly 16 rarely observed V segments, including chromosome 9 orphons, were excluded from the earlier analysis of 587 of the donors. At a false discovery rate of 0.05, a later analysis linked about 16,000 TCR beta sequences to specific HLA alleles. Sequencing depth was assumed to be roughly uniform across donors in the presence/absence analyses, though that assumption may not hold. A further reported finding was that TCR beta sequences accurately predicted the HLA-A and HLA-B alleles for most subjects in the first cohort. This cohort had only TCR beta chains sequenced, and the lack of alpha or paired-chain data limited which features could be detected. Some IMGT-functional V segments, including TRBV6-2 and TRBV6-3, could not be told apart with the 87-base-pair reads, so those segments were excluded. Because HLA typing was unavailable for some donors at each locus, only the typed subset was used in association tests. Most TCR sequences were seen in very few donors, while some public TCRs were found in many individuals. Assigning TCR associations to individual alleles was difficult when HLA alleles, especially DR and DQ, strongly co-occurred. In vitro tests confirmed that a few of the cytomegalovirus-associated TCR beta chains recognize cytomegalovirus antigens. In an earlier analysis of over 550 of the donors, most TCR beta V segments were observed in productive rearrangements about 90% or about 30% of the time, broadly matching IMGT annotations. Compared with equally common non-associated chains, HLA-associated TCR beta chains in a later analysis were more clonally expanded and had lower generation probabilities. Several of the top co-occurrence clusters appeared to be linked to parvovirus B19, influenza, CMV and Epstein-Barr virus, according to a later analysis. The only immune exposure information available for the cohort was CMV serostatus. A later analysis found that TCR association rates varied across HLA loci, with DRB1 alleles showing the most associated TCRs and HLA-C alleles the fewest. A cluster of highly shared sequence variants was judged likely to represent a technical artifact of the sequencing pipeline.

The CDR3 has 15 amino acids, counting the end cysteine and phenylalanine. Left in the record is the CDR3 DNA by itself, 45 bases read in frame from the first base. CDR1 and CDR2, per the germline V gene, are MDHEN and SYDVKM. The V end loses 6 bases and the J end loses 7 bases, and a stretch of 19 bases separates them. Library generation was performed with the immunoSEQ multiplex PCR assay. The multiplex PCR relied on a mix of 60 forward primers for TCR Vbeta segments and 13 reverse primers for TCR Jbeta segments. A multiplex PCR assay on genomic DNA amplified the CDR3 region of rearranged TCR beta genes. The Illumina HiSeq System was used to sequence the amplified TCR beta libraries as 87-base-pair reads. In the original analysis: Across the roughly 640 repertoires, a later analysis counted tens of millions of unique TCR beta chains, approximately 12 million of which were shared by at least two donors. To remove PCR and sequencing errors, raw reads were error-corrected and collapsed into unique sequences using a nearest-neighbor algorithm that merged closely related sequences. To assign V, D and J gene segments, CDR3 sequences were aligned to IMGT reference sequences. For a sequence to be retained, a match of at least six nucleotides was required to both a V gene segment and a J gene segment. A rearrangement counted as productive if the CDR3 had no stop codons and remained in frame with V and J, and every other rearrangement counted as non-productive. Following IMGT convention, CDR3 was defined as the stretch from the second conserved V-encoded cysteine to the conserved J-encoded phenylalanine. Sequences without an unambiguous match to a single V gene segment were excluded from the earlier analysis of about 640 of the donors. In an earlier analysis of approximately 550 of the donors, V segments were called functional above 56.7% productive rearrangements and were called segregating when the between-donor standard deviation exceeded 5%. A statistical classification framework was built to diagnose cytomegalovirus status from the catalog of TCR beta chain sequences. In a later analysis, TCR nucleotide sequences were compared against IMGT/GENE-DB human TR gene sequences so that V and J genes could be assigned. Using the TCRdist pipeline, a later analysis assigned CDR3 sequences along with most-parsimonious VDJ recombination scenarios. In a later analysis, each TCR beta chain was defined by its CDR3 amino acid sequence together with its V-gene family, and reads without a unique V-gene family were excluded. A later analysis removed 550 to 650 highly shared, low-generation-probability nucleotide sequences to deal with suspected cross-contamination and a sequencing artifact. In a later analysis, a clonal expansion index for each public chain was calculated from normalized within-repertoire ranks of inferred template counts. In a later analysis, generation probabilities were computed using a VDJ recombination model fitted to out-of-frame rearrangements, and the results were checked against IGoR. Hypergeometric tests were used in a later analysis to score TCR-TCR, TCR-HLA and TCR-CMV co-occurrence, with a repertoire-size bias correction applied to the TCR pairs. In a later analysis, false discovery rates were estimated by permuting HLA or CMV assignments 20 times. A later analysis grouped co-occurring TCRs with DBSCAN, adding TCRdist sequence similarity when clustering within HLA-allele-positive subsets. Repertoires with fewer than 30,000 or more than 120,000 public chains were left out of co-occurrence clustering, as were a few repertoires with anomalous nucleotide sharing. TCRdb obtained this table from immuneACCESS and retained in-frame rearrangements with V and J assigned. These tables miss some clones; where compared with another copy, unresolved V genes account for less than half of the shortfall, and the remainder is unexplained. V and J calls and clone size are given by that table; D and trimming were obtained from the DNA. The sample includes roughly 140,000 clones, with about four fifths observed a single time. 4% to 4.5% of the sample rests with the top ten.

The cohort comprised approximately 700 healthy bone marrow donors. Cohort members were all nominally healthy when sampled, although unrecorded immune exposures were likely present. The donor tested CMV seropositive, placing the donor among the 289 seropositive members of the cohort. A peripheral blood sample was collected from each donor, and TCR beta sequencing was performed on peripheral blood mononuclear cells. Genomic DNA was extracted from the blood cell samples with the Qiagen DNeasy Blood Extraction Kit. Concerning this clone: The antigen it binds to is not known. The sample holds no much larger clone one base away, and base qualities are not on file.

The clonotype was recovered from a woman aged 40 to 55 in good health and CMV-seropositive. The V gene is TRBV28 and the J gene is TRBJ1-5; matching of 6 bases hints at TRBD1 as the D gene. The sample consisted of PBMCs. The bases read TGTGCCAGCAGGTACGCAGGGGTTCAAGGGCAGCCCCAGCATTTT. It encodes CASRYAGVQGQPQHF.